This T cell receptor beta chain came from a study of blood T cell repertoires in COVID-19. Overall study context: COVID-19 samples collected from the United States, Italy and Spain covered acute and convalescent phases. Sources were T cells, B-cell-depleted T cells, or PBMCs; the material itself was cDNA or gDNA.

The CDR3 is 16 amino acids. Under the authors' procedure: Reference gene primer amplification in the assay estimated nucleated cell counts. The data were produced by immunoSEQ multiplex PCR, yet TCRdb's version contains in-frame clones alone and is incomplete. V, J and clone size were drawn from that table, and D and trimming were deduced from the DNA. The sample lists around 16,000 clones, approximately 90% occurring once. Sequencing input: peripheral blood. The TCR originated in a man aged 55 to 69 with acute or convalescent COVID-19. The rearrangement links TRBV12-1 to TRBJ1-2; whether TRBD1, the table's D call, matches the DNA was not checked. TRBV12-1 is an annotated pseudogene. This chain's CDR3 is CASSFGARQVSCGYTF. The CDR3 DNA is TGTGCCAGCAGCTTTGGGGCGCGACAGGTATCCTGTGGCTACACCTTC.